A selection of T cell receptor beta chains follows, all from one sample in a study of blood T cell repertoires in COVID-19. Produced via immunoSEQ multiplex PCR; TCRdb's table is partial and in-frame only. Of roughly 210,000 clones listed, approximately 90% are singletons. Input material: peripheral blood. Every receptor here comes from a man aged 70 or older with acute or convalescent COVID-19. Each CDR3 is given with its conserved first and last residue. D genes are given only for firm matches. Size is stated for part of the rows, as once, few or many counts, or as a class when the clone is expanded.

v_call: TRBV5-4; j_call: TRBJ2-5; clone_size: NA; d_call: NA; cdr3_aa: CASSFGGSQETQYF; cdr3_nt: TGTGCCAGCAGCTTTGGGGGGTCACAAGAGACCCAGTACTTC
v_call: TRBV7-9; j_call: TRBJ1-1; clone_size: NA; d_call: TRBD1; cdr3_aa: CATQPGQGNTEAFF; cdr3_nt: TGTGCCACTCAGCCGGGACAGGGGAACACTGAAGCTTTCTTT
v_call: TRBV21-1; j_call: TRBJ2-7; clone_size: NA; d_call: NA; cdr3_aa: CASSKPVAGGRYEQYF; cdr3_nt: TGTGCCAGCAGCAAACCGGTAGCAGGGGGAAGATACGAGCAGTACTTC
v_call: TRBV5-4; j_call: TRBJ2-5; clone_size: NA; d_call: NA; cdr3_aa: CASSPIQTALQETQYF; cdr3_nt: TGTGCCAGCAGCCCGATCCAAACCGCGCTCCAAGAGACCCAGTACTTC
v_call: TRBV14; j_call: TRBJ2-3; clone_size: NA; d_call: TRBD1; cdr3_aa: CASSRDRGFTDTQYF; cdr3_nt: TGTGCCAGCAGCCGTGACAGGGGTTTTACAGATACGCAGTATTTT
v_call: TRBV30; j_call: TRBJ1-1; clone_size: few; d_call: NA; cdr3_aa: CAWSVLQEAFF; cdr3_nt: TGTGCCTGGAGTGTATTGCAGGAAGCTTTCTTT
v_call: TRBV7-9; j_call: TRBJ1-2; clone_size: once; d_call: NA; cdr3_aa: CASSPMTYGYTF; cdr3_nt: TGTGCCAGCAGCCCTATGACTTATGGCTACACCTTC
v_call: TRBV19; j_call: TRBJ2-7; clone_size: NA; d_call: TRBD1; cdr3_aa: CASSRTGYEQYF; cdr3_nt: TGTGCCAGTAGTCGGACAGGGTACGAGCAGTACTTC
v_call: TRBV7-2; j_call: TRBJ2-3; clone_size: NA; d_call: NA; cdr3_aa: CASSVGETRWDTQYF; cdr3_nt: TGTGCCAGCAGCGTAGGGGAGACAAGGTGGGATACGCAGTATTTT
v_call: TRBV29-1; j_call: TRBJ1-5; clone_size: NA; d_call: NA; cdr3_aa: CSPQGLPRRSPQHF; cdr3_nt: TGCAGCCCGCAAGGCCTCCCGAGGAGGTCGCCCCAGCATTTT
v_call: TRBV7-2; j_call: TRBJ1-1; clone_size: NA; d_call: NA; cdr3_aa: CASSFMGQGSTEAFF; cdr3_nt: TGTGCCAGCAGCTTTATGGGCCAGGGATCCACTGAAGCTTTCTTT
v_call: TRBV6-4; j_call: TRBJ2-3; clone_size: NA; d_call: NA; cdr3_aa: CASSDSPTTVGTDTQYF; cdr3_nt: TGTGCCAGCAGTGACTCGCCAACTACCGTCGGCACAGATACGCAGTATTTT
v_call: TRBV6-5; j_call: TRBJ1-2; clone_size: NA; d_call: TRBD1; cdr3_aa: CASTFPGQINYGYTF; cdr3_nt: TGTGCCAGCACTTTCCCGGGACAGATAAACTATGGCTACACCTTC
v_call: TRBV5-4; j_call: TRBJ2-1; clone_size: once; d_call: NA; cdr3_aa: CASSPPEGSEQFF; cdr3_nt: TGTGCCAGCAGCCCCCCTGAGGGTTCTGAGCAGTTCTTC
v_call: TRBV12-3/TRBV12-4; j_call: TRBJ1-5; clone_size: NA; d_call: NA; cdr3_aa: CASSPTGDQPQHF; cdr3_nt: TGTGCCAGCAGCCCAACAGGTGATCAGCCCCAGCATTTT
v_call: TRBV25-1; j_call: TRBJ1-1; clone_size: NA; d_call: NA; cdr3_aa: CASSLPGTGYTEAFF; cdr3_nt: TGTGCCAGCTCCCTGCCGGGCACGGGGTACACTGAAGCTTTCTTT
v_call: TRBV29-1; j_call: TRBJ1-1; clone_size: NA; d_call: TRBD1; cdr3_aa: CSVMGQKNTEAFF; cdr3_nt: TGCAGCGTTATGGGACAGAAGAACACTGAAGCTTTCTTT
v_call: TRBV7-3; j_call: TRBJ2-2; clone_size: few; d_call: TRBD1; cdr3_aa: CASSRDRGANTGELFF; cdr3_nt: TGTGCCAGCAGCCGCGACAGGGGGGCGAACACCGGGGAGCTGTTTTTT
v_call: TRBV5-1; j_call: TRBJ1-2; clone_size: NA; d_call: NA; cdr3_aa: CASSAGQGYGYTF; cdr3_nt: TGCGCCAGCAGCGCGGGGCAGGGTTATGGCTACACCTTC
v_call: TRBV19; j_call: TRBJ2-3; clone_size: NA; d_call: NA; cdr3_aa: CASSSHSSGTDTQYF; cdr3_nt: TGTGCCAGTAGTTCCCACAGTTCCGGCACAGATACGCAGTATTTT
v_call: TRBV5-1; j_call: TRBJ2-1; clone_size: NA; d_call: TRBD2; cdr3_aa: CASSSQTSEHNEQFF; cdr3_nt: TGCGCCAGCAGCTCGCAGACTAGCGAACACAATGAGCAGTTCTTC
v_call: TRBV11-1; j_call: TRBJ2-1; clone_size: NA; d_call: TRBD1; cdr3_aa: CASSRDRAYNEQFF; cdr3_nt: TGTGCCAGCAGCCGGGACAGAGCTTACAATGAGCAGTTCTTC
v_call: TRBV4-2; j_call: TRBJ2-3; clone_size: NA; d_call: TRBD2; cdr3_aa: CASSSTAGTSVTDTQYF; cdr3_nt: TGTGCCAGCAGCTCAACGGCCGGGACTAGCGTAACGGATACGCAGTATTTT
v_call: TRBV2; j_call: TRBJ2-7; clone_size: NA; d_call: TRBD2; cdr3_aa: CASLGAGGPSSYEQYF; cdr3_nt: TGTGCCAGTCTAGGAGCGGGAGGGCCCTCCTCCTACGAGCAGTACTTC
v_call: TRBV28; j_call: TRBJ1-2; clone_size: once; d_call: NA; cdr3_aa: CASSQGRDSNYGYTF; cdr3_nt: TGTGCCAGCAGCCAGGGGAGGGATAGTAACTATGGCTACACCTTC
v_call: TRBV6-6; j_call: TRBJ2-7; clone_size: NA; d_call: TRBD2; cdr3_aa: CASTGWEGTYEQYF; cdr3_nt: TGTGCCAGCACCGGGTGGGAGGGAACCTACGAGCAGTACTTC
v_call: TRBV7-9; j_call: TRBJ1-5; clone_size: NA; d_call: TRBD1; cdr3_aa: CASSLGGGSQPQHF; cdr3_nt: TGTGCCAGCAGCTTAGGAGGGGGCAGTCAGCCCCAGCATTTT
v_call: TRBV2; j_call: TRBJ2-5; clone_size: NA; d_call: NA; cdr3_aa: CASSDLTGFQETQYF; cdr3_nt: TGTGCCAGCAGTGATCTAACAGGCTTCCAAGAGACCCAGTACTTC
v_call: TRBV9; j_call: TRBJ2-1; clone_size: NA; d_call: TRBD2; cdr3_aa: CASSVHPASGSYNEQFF; cdr3_nt: TGTGCCAGCAGCGTACACCCCGCTAGCGGTTCCTACAATGAGCAGTTCTTC
v_call: TRBV3-1/TRBV3-2; j_call: TRBJ2-1; clone_size: NA; d_call: NA; cdr3_aa: CASSRSGDEQFF; cdr3_nt: TGTGCCAGCAGCCGGAGCGGCGATGAGCAGTTCTTC
v_call: TRBV27; j_call: TRBJ1-4; clone_size: few; d_call: NA; cdr3_aa: CASRQGGYNEKLFF; cdr3_nt: TGTGCCAGCAGGCAAGGGGGATATAATGAAAAACTGTTTTTT
v_call: TRBV6-6; j_call: TRBJ2-7; clone_size: NA; d_call: TRBD1; cdr3_aa: CASSYGTGGEQYF; cdr3_nt: TGTGCCAGCAGTTACGGGACAGGGGGCGAGCAGTACTTC
v_call: TRBV12-5; j_call: TRBJ1-2; clone_size: NA; d_call: NA; cdr3_aa: CASGPSGTPELYGYTF; cdr3_nt: TGTGCTAGTGGTCCTTCCGGGACTCCCGAACTCTATGGCTACACCTTC
v_call: TRBV13; j_call: TRBJ2-7; clone_size: once; d_call: NA; cdr3_aa: CASSPIGQPLGEQYF; cdr3_nt: TGTGCCAGCAGCCCGATAGGACAGCCCCTCGGCGAGCAGTACTTC
v_call: TRBV30; j_call: TRBJ2-1; clone_size: NA; d_call: TRBD2; cdr3_aa: CAWRPRGTSGEQFF; cdr3_nt: TGTGCCTGGAGACCAAGAGGGACTAGCGGGGAGCAGTTCTTC
v_call: TRBV28; j_call: TRBJ2-7; clone_size: NA; d_call: NA; cdr3_aa: CASSSGWEQYF; cdr3_nt: TGTGCCAGCAGTTCGGGTTGGGAGCAGTACTTC
v_call: TRBV5-1; j_call: TRBJ2-7; clone_size: once; d_call: TRBD1; cdr3_aa: CASSPQIEGAEQYF; cdr3_nt: TGCGCCAGCAGCCCCCAAATTGAGGGGGCCGAGCAGTACTTC
v_call: TRBV7-9; j_call: TRBJ2-3; clone_size: NA; d_call: TRBD2; cdr3_aa: CASSAPSGRASSDTQYF; cdr3_nt: TGTGCCAGCAGCGCCCCTAGCGGGAGGGCCTCTAGCGATACGCAGTATTTT
v_call: TRBV4-1; j_call: TRBJ2-7; clone_size: NA; d_call: TRBD1; cdr3_aa: CASSPGQGTYEQYF; cdr3_nt: TGCGCCAGCAGCCCTGGACAGGGTACCTACGAGCAGTACTTC
v_call: TRBV29-1; j_call: TRBJ2-7; clone_size: NA; d_call: TRBD1; cdr3_aa: CSARQGLGNEQYF; cdr3_nt: TGCAGCGCCAGACAGGGTCTCGGAAACGAGCAGTACTTC
v_call: TRBV28; j_call: TRBJ1-5; clone_size: NA; d_call: TRBD1; cdr3_aa: CASSLHGTGSQPQHF; cdr3_nt: TGTGCCAGCAGTTTACATGGGACAGGGAGTCAGCCCCAGCATTTT
v_call: TRBV16; j_call: TRBJ1-2; clone_size: NA; d_call: NA; cdr3_aa: CASSLNQAGYGYTF; cdr3_nt: TGTGCCAGCAGCCTCAACCAAGCAGGCTATGGCTACACCTTC
v_call: TRBV11-2; j_call: TRBJ2-7; clone_size: NA; d_call: TRBD1; cdr3_aa: CASSSTGGAWREQYF; cdr3_nt: TGTGCCAGCAGCTCTACAGGGGGCGCGTGGCGGGAGCAGTACTTC
v_call: TRBV5-1; j_call: TRBJ2-2; clone_size: many; d_call: NA; cdr3_aa: CATSDTGELFF; cdr3_nt: TGCGCCACCTCCGACACCGGGGAGCTGTTTTTT
v_call: TRBV19; j_call: TRBJ1-5; clone_size: NA; d_call: TRBD1; cdr3_aa: CASRTGGAGNQPQHF; cdr3_nt: TGTGCCAGTAGGACAGGGGGCGCAGGCAATCAGCCCCAGCATTTT
v_call: TRBV9; j_call: TRBJ2-1; clone_size: NA; d_call: TRBD2; cdr3_aa: CASSESAGGSYNEQFF; cdr3_nt: TGTGCCAGCAGCGAATCAGCGGGAGGATCCTACAATGAGCAGTTCTTC